This T cell receptor beta chain emerged from a study of shared clonotypes between healthy human individuals. Clones were read by immunoSEQ multiplex PCR, and TCRdb kept only the in-frame ones, dropping some. Of over a million clones listed, approximately 98.5% are singletons. The sequence was obtained from a young man in good health. Sequenced input: naive CD4+ T cells sorted from blood. Subset given: CD45RA+ positively selected.

The CDR3: CASSLLQGSYQPQHF. The DNA of the CDR3 is TGTGCCAGCAGTTTGTTACAGGGTTCGTATCAGCCCCAGCATTTT. The J gene is TRBJ1-5, the V gene TRBV28; TRBD1 is a possible D gene (6 bases). The germline CDR1 and CDR2 sequences are MDHEN and SYDVKM. The CDR3 has 15 residues. Trimming took off 3 bases at V and 5 bases at J, with 14 bases between the two ends.